This entry lists 7 T cell receptor beta chains sequenced from one sample in a study of blood T cell repertoires in COVID-19. Generated by immunoSEQ multiplex PCR, the TCRdb table keeps only in-frame clones and is missing some. The sample holds 130,000 to 150,000 clones, 75% to 85% seen once. Input material: peripheral blood. Receptor source: a woman aged 50 to 60 with acute or convalescent COVID-19.

This clone has just a few counts. This specimen includes other DNA sequences encoding the same CDR3. This CDR3 is CASIRTGTYGYTF. CDR3 DNA sequence: TGTGCCAGCATCCGAACAGGGACCTATGGCTACACCTTC. V gene TRBV5-6 combines with J gene TRBJ1-2; D is possibly TRBD1 (6 bases). The V end was cut by 6 bases, the J end by 4 bases, with 13 bases between. This CDR3 contains 13 residues. Germline V gene lookup returns CDR1 SGHDT and CDR2 YYEEEE.

CDR3 loop: CASSFGQGHTEAFF. CDR3 in DNA: TGTGCCAGCAGTTTTGGACAGGGGCACACTGAAGCTTTCTTT. This rearrangement joins TRBV6-6 to TRBJ1-1; 9 positions agree with TRBD1. The CDR3 spans 14 residues. Germline CDR1 and CDR2: MNHNY and SVGAGI (reference sequence). Unmatched junction bases numbered 3, after V lost 4 bases and J lost 3 bases.

This rearrangement joins TRBV5-6 to TRBJ2-3, with TRBD2 as a possible D gene (7 bases). Germline CDR1 SGHDT, CDR2 YYEEEE. V was trimmed by 7 bases and J by 4 bases, leaving 10 bases between them. The CDR3 loop spans 12 amino acids. DNA of the CDR3: TGTGCCAGCGGGGGGGCCTCAGATACGCAGTATTTT. As protein: CASGGASDTQYF.

CDR3 amino acids: CASSQDWGDSKYGYTF. The CDR3, as DNA: TGCGCCAGCAGCCAAGATTGGGGGGACAGCAAATATGGCTACACCTTC. The chain combines TRBV4-1 with TRBJ1-2; TRBD1 agrees at 7 bases. J gave up 5 bases and V 0 bases, and 9 bases lay outside the gene matches. The CDR3 covers 16 residues. Germline loops: CDR1 MGHRA, CDR2 YSYEKL.

The genes are TRBV6-4 and TRBJ2-2; no reliable D call. Germline assignment: CDR1 MRHNA and CDR2 SNTAGT. CDR3 length equals 13 residues. V lost 4 bases and J 1 base, leaving 4 bases between the germline ends. DNA of the CDR3: TGTGCCAGCAGTGCGGGGAACACCGGGGAGCTGTTTTTT. This translates into CASSAGNTGELFF.

This rearrangement joins TRBV4-1 to TRBJ2-7; possible D gene TRBD1, 6 bases. CDR3 size: 14 residues. Trimming left V 6 bases short and J 5 bases short, with 17 bases between. In germline, CDR1 is MGHRA, CDR2 YSYEKL. In DNA, the CDR3 is TGCGCCAGCAGTCGAGAAGGGGGTAACCACGAGCAGTACTTC. This gives the protein CASSREGGNHEQYF.

The chain has TRBV5-1 and TRBJ2-1, with TRBD2 identical over 9 bases. This CDR3 has 15 residues. With V trimmed by 5 bases and J by 10 bases, 13 bases remained unmatched. Germline V gives CDR1 SGHRS, CDR2 YFSETQ. The CDR3 loop reads CASSNLAGSGKEQFF. CDR3 in DNA: TGCGCCAGCAGTAATCTAGCGGGGTCGGGGAAGGAGCAGTTCTTC.